The sequence of this T cell receptor beta chain was determined in a study of CD8+ T cells in alopecia areata. Treatment: oral pan-JAK inhibitor, 5-10 mg twice daily. Alopecia areata patients provided lesional scalp punch biopsies and peripheral blood. Investigators isolated RNA and reverse transcribed it into cDNA to act as the sequencing template. Data came from immunoSEQ multiplex PCR; TCRdb stores just in-frame clones and leaves some out. The table lists around 110,000 clones, 84% of them singletons. The TCR comes from a human donor with alopecia areata. The source material was CD8+ T cells sorted from blood, sampled at week 24, from a patient treated with tofacitinib.

The CDR3 protein is CASSPLTLGGEWDNEQFF. In DNA, the CDR3 is TGCGCCAGCAGCCCACTGACTTTAGGGGGAGAGTGGGACAATGAGCAGTTCTTC. The chain employs TRBV4-3 and TRBJ2-1; D might be TRBD1 (6 bases). CDR1 is LGHNA, CDR2 YSLEER, per germline. The CDR3 is 18 amino acids. Trimming shortened V by 4 bases and J by 5 bases, and 24 bases separated the two germline ends.